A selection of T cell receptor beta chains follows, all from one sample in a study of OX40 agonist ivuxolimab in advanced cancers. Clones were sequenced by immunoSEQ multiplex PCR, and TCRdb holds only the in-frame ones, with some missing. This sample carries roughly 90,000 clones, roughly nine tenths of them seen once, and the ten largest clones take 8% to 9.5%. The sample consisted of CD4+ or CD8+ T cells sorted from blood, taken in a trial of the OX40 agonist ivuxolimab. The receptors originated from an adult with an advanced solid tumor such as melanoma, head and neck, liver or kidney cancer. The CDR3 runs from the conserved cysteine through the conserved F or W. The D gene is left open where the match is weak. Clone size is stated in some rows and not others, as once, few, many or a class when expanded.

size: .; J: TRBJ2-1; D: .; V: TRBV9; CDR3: CASSVAWGSYNEQFF; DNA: TGTGCCAGCAGCGTAGCCTGGGGGTCCTACAATGAGCAGTTCTTC
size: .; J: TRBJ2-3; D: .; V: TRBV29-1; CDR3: CSAVVASVISTDTQYF; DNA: TGCAGCGCCGTCGTGGCTAGCGTTATTAGCACAGATACGCAGTATTTT
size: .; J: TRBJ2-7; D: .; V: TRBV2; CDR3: CASIWRENEQYF; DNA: TGTGCCAGCATTTGGCGGGAAAACGAGCAGTACTTC
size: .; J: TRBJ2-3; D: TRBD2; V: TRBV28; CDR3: CASKREGRLDTQYF; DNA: TGTGCCAGCAAGCGGGAGGGCCGTTTGGATACGCAGTATTTT
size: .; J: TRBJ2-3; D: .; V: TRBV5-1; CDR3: CASSLVVDDTDTQYF; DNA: TGCGCCAGCAGCTTGGTAGTAGATGACACAGATACGCAGTATTTT
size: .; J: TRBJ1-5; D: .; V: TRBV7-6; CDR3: CASSSGDQPQHF; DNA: TGTGCCAGCAGCTCGGGCGATCAGCCCCAGCATTTT
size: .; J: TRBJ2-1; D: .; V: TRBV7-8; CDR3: CASSLDFMSSYNEQFF; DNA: TGTGCCAGCAGCTTAGATTTCATGAGCTCCTACAATGAGCAGTTCTTC
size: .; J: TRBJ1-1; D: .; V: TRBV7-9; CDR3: CASSLSGNTEAFF; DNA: TGTGCCAGCAGCCTGAGCGGGAACACTGAAGCTTTCTTT
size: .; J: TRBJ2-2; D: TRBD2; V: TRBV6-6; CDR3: CASRRLAGFTGELFF; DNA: TGTGCCAGCAGACGCCTAGCGGGATTCACCGGGGAGCTGTTTTTT
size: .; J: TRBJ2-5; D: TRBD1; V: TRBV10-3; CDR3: CAISEGGRGSSETQYF; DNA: TGTGCCATCAGTGAGGGGGGCAGGGGGTCGTCGGAGACCCAGTACTTC
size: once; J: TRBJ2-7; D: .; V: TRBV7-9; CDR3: CASSSTQGSGWEQYF; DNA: TGTGCCAGCAGCTCGACCCAGGGGAGTGGGTGGGAGCAGTACTTC
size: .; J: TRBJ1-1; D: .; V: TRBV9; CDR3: CASSVDSRKGAFF; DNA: TGTGCCAGCAGCGTCGACAGTAGGAAGGGAGCTTTCTTT
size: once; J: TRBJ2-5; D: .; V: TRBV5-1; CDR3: CASSLWVGLETQYF; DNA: TGCGCCAGCAGCTTGTGGGTAGGGTTGGAGACCCAGTACTTC
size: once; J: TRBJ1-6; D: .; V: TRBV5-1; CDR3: CASSHLRGDNSPLHF; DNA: TGCGCCAGCAGCCACCTCCGGGGGGATAATTCACCCCTCCACTTT
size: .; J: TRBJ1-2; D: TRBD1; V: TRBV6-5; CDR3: CASRGQMTNYGYTF; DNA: TGTGCCAGCAGGGGACAGATGACTAACTATGGCTACACCTTC
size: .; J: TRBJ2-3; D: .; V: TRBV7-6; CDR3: CASSQMGPDTQYF; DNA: TGTGCCAGCAGCCAAATGGGGCCCGATACGCAGTATTTT